These 5 T cell receptor beta chains were sequenced from one sample in a study of Graves' ophthalmopathy and Graves' hyperthyroidism. Amplification from RNA transcripts yielded the TCR beta CDR3 regions. Second-round multiplex PCR followed a first-round RT-PCR using HTBI primers. TCRdb used MiXCR to reprocess the multiplex PCR reads, holding one entry per CDR3 protein. Here the sample spans around 1,200,000 distinct CDR3 sequences, around a third being singletons. The specimen sequenced was peripheral blood or thyroid tissue (not recorded which). These receptors were collected from an adult man with Graves' hyperthyroidism.

The table lists this clonotype with a few counts. V gene TRBV5-4 combines with J gene TRBJ2-7, with 11 bases fitting TRBD1. Germline CDR1 is SGHNT and CDR2 is YYREEE (reference sequence). The CDR3 runs 14 residues. The V and J ends lost 7 bases and 5 bases, in that order; junction bases with no gene match: 8. CDR3 bases: TGTGCCAGCTCCACGGACAGGGGGCTGCACGAGCAGTACTTC. This encodes CASSTDRGLHEQYF.

This chain joins TRBV7-9 and TRBJ2-7, with TRBD1 as a possible D gene (6 bases). The CDR3 spans 15 residues. V lost 7 bases, J lost 6 bases, and 22 bases lay in between. Germline CDR1 and CDR2: SEHNR and FQNEAQ (reference sequence). CDR3 in DNA: TGTGCCAGCACCTACTTTGACAGGTCCTTCTCCGAGCAGTACTTC. Residues: CASTYFDRSFSEQYF.

This clonotype occurred many times. This sequence joins TRBV7-6 and TRBJ1-1; D perhaps matches TRBD1 (6 bases). This CDR3 comprises 15 residues. The germline V gene encodes CDR1 SGHVS and CDR2 FNYEAQ. V lost 5 bases to trimming and J lost 0 bases, with 13 bases between them. The CDR3 DNA sequence: TGTGCCAGCAGCCCCTACTCAGGGGTGAACACTGAAGCTTTCTTT. Its protein is CASSPYSGVNTEAFF.

This clonotype has ten or more counts. The DNA of the CDR3 is TGTGCCAGCAGTACCGGGATAAACTCCTACGAGCAGTACTTC. As protein: CASSTGINSYEQYF. This chain joins TRBV7-9 and TRBJ2-7; a possible D gene is TRBD2 (5 bases). V was pared by 6 bases and J by 0 bases, with 12 bases between. Germline V gives CDR1 SEHNR, CDR2 FQNEAQ (reference sequence). The length of the CDR3 is 14 residues.

This chain's CDR3 is CASSQDPGRTEAFF. For the CDR3, the DNA is TGCGCCAGCAGCCAAGATCCAGGGCGGACTGAAGCTTTCTTT. The V gene is TRBV4-1, the J gene TRBJ1-1; possible D gene TRBD1, 5 bases. Germline V gene sequence: CDR1 MGHRA, CDR2 YSYEKL. The V end lost 0 bases, the J end lost 5 bases, and 10 bases lay between the germline ends. This CDR3 contains 14 residues.